This entry lists 20 T cell receptor beta chains sequenced from one sample in a study of cytomegalovirus exposure and HLA in healthy donors. PCR involved 60 Vbeta and 13 Jbeta primers. Here immunoSEQ multiplex PCR was the method, and the copy in TCRdb shows in-frame clones only, minus some. Its table records approximately 120,000 clones. Specimen: PBMCs. Source of these receptors: a man younger than 35 in good health and CMV-seronegative.

The chain uses TRBV18 and TRBJ2-1; 7 nucleotides agree with TRBD2. The germline V gene encodes CDR1 KGHSH and CDR2 LQKENI. Trimming took 3 bases from V and 4 from J; bases not matched to a gene: 6. The CDR3 spans 15 residues. CDR3 DNA sequence: TGTGCCAGCTCACCGCTAGCGGTTAAGTACAATGAGCAGTTCTTC. Its translation: CASSPLAVKYNEQFF.

The rearrangement uses TRBV9 and TRBJ2-1; TRBD2 aligns across 7 bases. The J segment lost 4 bases and the V segment lost 4 bases, leaving 8 bases of the junction unmatched. Looked up from germline, CDR1 is SGDLS and CDR2 is YYNGEE. The CDR3 sequence is 15 residues long. The CDR3 region is CASSPAGAAYNEQFF. DNA for the CDR3: TGTGCCAGCAGCCCGGCGGGAGCGGCTTACAATGAGCAGTTCTTC.

The gene calls are TRBV4-2 and TRBJ1-5; D is possibly TRBD1 (5 bases). The CDR3 covers 15 residues. V lost 0 bases, J lost 5 bases, and 11 bases lay in between. Germline lookup yields CDR1 LGHNA and CDR2 YNFKEQ. CDR3 bases: TGTGCCAGCAGCCAAGATTGGGGCAGGGATCAGCCCCAGCATTTT. Residues: CASSQDWGRDQPQHF.

The rearrangement joins TRBV11-2 to TRBJ1-4, with 7 bases that match TRBD1. The CDR3 loop spans 15 amino acids. Germline-derived CDR1 and CDR2 are SGHAT and FQNNGV. With V trimmed by 5 bases and J by 7 bases, 10 bases remained unmatched. The CDR3 sequence is CASSIQGRRSEKLFF. In DNA, the CDR3 is TGTGCCAGCAGCATACAGGGGCGAAGGAGTGAAAAACTGTTTTTT.

The chain employs TRBV7-9 and TRBJ1-1; the match to TRBD1 covers 9 bases. V shed 1 base, J shed 7 bases, and the junction held 1 base outside the gene matches. Germline-derived CDR1 and CDR2 are SEHNR and FQNEAQ (reference sequence). The CDR3 spans 13 residues. The CDR3: CASSLGTGDEAFF. The CDR3 bases are TGTGCCAGCAGCTTAGGGACAGGGGATGAAGCTTTCTTT.

V and J are TRBV28 and TRBJ2-3, with 9 bases matching TRBD2. The V segment lost 2 bases and the J segment 12 bases; nucleotides outside the gene matches: 3. The germline CDR1 and CDR2 sequences are MDHEN and SYDVKM. The CDR3 loop spans 12 amino acids. The CDR3: CASSLRTSDQYF. The CDR3, as DNA: TGTGCCAGCAGTTTACGGACTAGCGATCAGTATTTT. The full variable domain, in which reference TRBV28 and TRBJ2-3 provide the parts outside the CDR3, is DVKVTQSSRYLVKRTGEKVFLECVQDMDHENMFWYRQDPGLGLRLIYFSYDVKMKEKGDIPEGYSVSREKKERFSLILESASTNQTSMYLCASSLRTSDQYFGPGTRLTVL.

The chain uses TRBV18 and TRBJ1-1; D is perhaps TRBD1 (6 bases). Trimming took 8 bases from V and 1 from J, leaving 14 bases between them. CDR1 KGHSH and CDR2 LQKENI come from the germline V gene. The CDR3 runs to 14 residues. The CDR3 loop is CASRTGRRNTEAFF. As DNA, the CDR3 is TGTGCCAGCCGTACAGGGAGAAGGAACACTGAAGCTTTCTTT.

The CDR3 reads CASSPGPGANVLTF. The CDR3 DNA sequence: TGTGCCAGCTCACCGGGCCCTGGGGCCAACGTCCTGACTTTC. The gene calls are TRBV18 and TRBJ2-6, with unresolved D. This CDR3 is built from 14 residues. Germline V lookup: CDR1 KGHSH, CDR2 LQKENI. With 3 bases removed from V and 2 bases from J, the gap between germline ends came to 5 bases.

The J gene is TRBJ2-5, the V gene TRBV4-2, with TRBD2 identical over 10 bases. This CDR3 is built from 17 residues. After removal of 4 bases from V and 4 bases from J, the junction contained 12 bases not matched to a gene. Germline-derived CDR1 and CDR2 are LGHNA and YNFKEQ. CDR3 protein: CASSLGGGLAGVETQYF. CDR3 coding DNA: TGTGCCAGCAGCCTTGGGGGGGGGCTAGCGGGAGTAGAGACCCAGTACTTC.

The chain employs TRBV2 and TRBJ2-1, with TRBD2 matching over 7 bases. J gave up 0 bases and V 5 bases, and 4 bases lay outside the gene matches. The CDR3 sequence is 15 residues long. From germline, CDR1 is SNHLY and CDR2 FYNNEI. The CDR3 loop reads CASSPSGGSYNEQFF. The CDR3 DNA is TGTGCCAGCAGTCCCTCGGGAGGCTCCTACAATGAGCAGTTCTTC.

The chain links TRBV5-1 to TRBJ2-3; D call uncertain. The CDR3 has 16 residues. Germline CDR1 is SGHRS and CDR2 is YFSETQ. Trimming removed 7 bases at V and 4 bases at J, with 22 bases between. CDR3 sequence (DNA): TGCGCCAGCGGGCTCAACTCCCCCAAGTTAGCAGATACGCAGTATTTT. Its protein is CASGLNSPKLADTQYF.

J is TRBJ2-7 and V is TRBV28; 7 bases agree with TRBD1. The CDR3 runs to 14 residues. Trimming cost V 3 bases and J 5 bases; bases outside gene matches: 7. Germline V gene lookup returns CDR1 MDHEN and CDR2 SYDVKM. The CDR3 here is CASSLAGGLDEQYF. CDR3 DNA: TGTGCCAGCAGTTTGGCAGGGGGTCTAGACGAGCAGTACTTC. Based on the CDR3 plus reference TRBV28 and TRBJ2-7, the full variable domain is DVKVTQSSRYLVKRTGEKVFLECVQDMDHENMFWYRQDPGLGLRLIYFSYDVKMKEKGDIPEGYSVSREKKERFSLILESASTNQTSMYLCASSLAGGLDEQYFGPGTRLTVT.

The J gene is TRBJ2-7, the V gene TRBV9, with 9 bases that match TRBD1. J gave up 3 bases and V 4 bases, and 14 bases lay outside the gene matches. Germline CDR1 and CDR2: SGDLS and YYNGEE. The CDR3 length is 17 residues. The CDR3 DNA follows: TGTGCCAGCAGCCGTAGCGGCGGGACAGGGAATATCTACGAGCAGTACTTC. It translates to CASSRSGGTGNIYEQYF.

The V call is TRBV9, the J call TRBJ2-5; 8 bases map to TRBD2. The CDR3 has 16 amino acids. The germline V gene has CDR1 SGDLS and CDR2 YYNGEE. V was pared by 3 bases and J by 5 bases, with 12 bases of the junction left unmatched. The chain's CDR3 is CASSASLAGRGETQYF. In nucleotides, the CDR3 is TGTGCCAGCAGCGCATCATTAGCGGGGCGAGGGGAGACCCAGTACTTC.

The chain uses TRBV6-6 and TRBJ2-2; D is unclear. Germline CDR1 MNHNY, CDR2 SVGAGI (reference sequence). CDR3 length: 12 residues. V was clipped by 6 bases and J by 5 bases, with 7 bases between them. CDR3 sequence (DNA): TGTGCCAGCAGGGGCAATACCGGGGAGCTGTTTTTT. This translates into CASRGNTGELFF.

The J gene is TRBJ1-1, the V gene TRBV30; TRBD1 matches at 9 bases. The CDR3 is 13 residues long. CDR1 GTSNPN and CDR2 SVGIG come from the germline V gene (reference sequence). The trim removed 4 bases at V and 5 bases at J, leaving 5 bases unmatched. The CDR3 region has the DNA TGTGCCTGGACCATGACAGGGGGGACTGAAGCTTTCTTT. Translation gives CAWTMTGGTEAFF.

This chain uses TRBV29-1 with TRBJ2-2; D gene ambiguous. This CDR3 contains 13 residues. Between the trimmed V and J ends, which lost 2 bases and 0 bases, there was a span of 4 bases. Germline CDR1 SQVTM, CDR2 ANQGSEA. The CDR3 region has the DNA TGCAGCGTTGAATCGGCGAACACCGGGGAGCTGTTTTTT. Translating gives CSVESANTGELFF.

The V and J genes are TRBV30 and TRBJ1-5; D gene ambiguous. Germline CDR1 reads GTSNPN; CDR2 reads SVGIG (reference sequence). The ends were cut back, 3 bases at V and 2 bases at J, with 14 bases in the middle. CDR3 length: 15 amino acids. CDR3 region: CAWRGVGLGNQPQHF. CDR3 nucleotide sequence: TGTGCCTGGAGGGGAGTAGGGCTTGGCAATCAGCCCCAGCATTTT.

The rearrangement links TRBV18 to TRBJ1-1; a weak D match, TRBD1 (5 bases). The CDR3 is 14 amino acids. Trimming took off 6 bases at V and 4 bases at J, with 15 bases between the two ends. The germline V gene has CDR1 KGHSH and CDR2 LQKENI. The CDR3 sequence: CASSTGGAATEAFF. The CDR3 DNA follows: TGTGCCAGCTCTACGGGCGGGGCGGCCACTGAAGCTTTCTTT.

The rearrangement links TRBV18 to TRBJ2-7; D might be TRBD1 (5 bases). CDR1 KGHSH and CDR2 LQKENI come from the germline V gene. This CDR3 contains 18 residues. V lost 2 bases to trimming and J lost 0 bases, with 20 bases between them. The CDR3 nucleotides are TGTGCCAGCTCACCATCTTTAACCCCCAGGGTCAGCTCCTACGAGCAGTACTTC. Amino acids: CASSPSLTPRVSSYEQYF.